What follows is one T cell receptor (beta chain) and its context. The CDR3 consists of 16 residues. Germline CDR1 is MNHEY and CDR2 is SVGAGI. With 0 bases clipped from V and 3 bases from J, the junction kept 5 bases outside the gene matches. The data were taken from a study of T cell clones after liver transplantation. Measured with immunoSEQ multiplex PCR; TCRdb has only the in-frame clones, and not every one. The sample carries about 71,000 clones, 80% recorded once. The chain has TRBV6-5 and TRBJ2-7, with 10 positions matching TRBD2. The material was CD4+ T cells from blood, obtained 12 months after liver transplant. This receptor was taken from a human patient who received a liver transplant. The graft donor may have contributed some T cells. This chain's CDR3 is CASSYSKLAGLYEQYF. The CDR3 nucleotides read TGTGCCAGCAGTTACTCGAAACTAGCGGGGCTCTACGAGCAGTACTTC.